The present T cell receptor beta chain was sequenced within a study of cytomegalovirus exposure and HLA in healthy donors. The primer mix had 60 Vbeta and 13 Jbeta primers. The protocol was immunoSEQ multiplex PCR, while the TCRdb copy is restricted to in-frame clones and leaves out a portion. The sample lists 100,000 to 150,000 clones, less than 85% occurring once. In the case of this clone: No antigen is known for it.

The CDR3 runs to 15 residues. After removal of 6 bases from V and 3 bases from J, the junction contained 7 bases not matched to a gene. Germline values: CDR1 SGHVS, CDR2 FNYEAQ. Broader study findings: It has been reported that TCR beta sequences accurately predicted the HLA-A and HLA-B alleles of most subjects. The classifier reportedly diagnosed cytomegalovirus status with high sensitivity and specificity. Later analysis identified a missense DCLRE1C variant that was linked to TCR beta V- and J-gene trimming.

The chain recombines TRBV7-6 with TRBJ2-7; 11 bases agree with TRBD2. This TCR derives from a woman aged 40 to 50 in good health and CMV-seropositive. Material: PBMCs. CDR3 DNA: TGTGCCAGCAGTCAGGGACTAGCGGAGCACTACGAGCAGTACTTC. Protein sequence: CASSQGLAEHYEQYF.